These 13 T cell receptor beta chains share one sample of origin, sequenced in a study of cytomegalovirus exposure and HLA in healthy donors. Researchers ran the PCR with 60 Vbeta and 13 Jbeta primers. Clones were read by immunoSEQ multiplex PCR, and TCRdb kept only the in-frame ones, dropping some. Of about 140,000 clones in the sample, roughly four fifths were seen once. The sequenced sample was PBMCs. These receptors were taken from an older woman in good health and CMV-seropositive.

The CDR3 DNA reads TGCGCCAGCAGCCAATCCCAGGGGCCATCTAACTATGGCTACACCTTC. Translating it yields CASSQSQGPSNYGYTF. The chain joins TRBV4-1 to TRBJ1-2; D possibly corresponds to TRBD1 (6 bases). The germline V gene has CDR1 MGHRA and CDR2 YSYEKL. The germline V and J ends were trimmed by 2 bases and 0 bases, with 13 bases remaining between them. The length of the CDR3 is 16 residues.

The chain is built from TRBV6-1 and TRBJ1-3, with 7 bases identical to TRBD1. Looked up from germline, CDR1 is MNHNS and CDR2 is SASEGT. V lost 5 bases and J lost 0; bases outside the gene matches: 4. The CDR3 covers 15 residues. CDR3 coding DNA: TGTGCCAGCAGTCCGGACAGGCTCTCTGGAAACACCATATATTTT. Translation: CASSPDRLSGNTIYF.

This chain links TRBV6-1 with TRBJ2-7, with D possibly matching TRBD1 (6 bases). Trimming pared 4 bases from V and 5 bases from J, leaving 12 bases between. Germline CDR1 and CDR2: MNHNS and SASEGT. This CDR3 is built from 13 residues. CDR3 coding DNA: TGTGCCAGCAGTGGGTTCCAGGGGAACGAGCAGTACTTC. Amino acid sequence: CASSGFQGNEQYF.

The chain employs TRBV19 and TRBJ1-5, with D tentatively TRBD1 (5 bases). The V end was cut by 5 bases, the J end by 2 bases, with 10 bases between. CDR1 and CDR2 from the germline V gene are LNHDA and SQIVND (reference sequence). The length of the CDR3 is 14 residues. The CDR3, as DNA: TGTGCCAGTAGTGTTAGGGGTGGCAATCAGCCCCAGCATTTT. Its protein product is CASSVRGGNQPQHF.

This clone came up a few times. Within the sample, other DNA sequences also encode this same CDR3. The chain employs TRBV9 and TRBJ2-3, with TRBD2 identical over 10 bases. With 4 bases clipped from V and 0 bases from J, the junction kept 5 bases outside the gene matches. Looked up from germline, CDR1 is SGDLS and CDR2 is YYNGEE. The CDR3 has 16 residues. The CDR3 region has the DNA TGTGCCAGCAGCCCGGGACTAGCGTCTAGCACAGATACGCAGTATTTT. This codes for CASSPGLASSTDTQYF.

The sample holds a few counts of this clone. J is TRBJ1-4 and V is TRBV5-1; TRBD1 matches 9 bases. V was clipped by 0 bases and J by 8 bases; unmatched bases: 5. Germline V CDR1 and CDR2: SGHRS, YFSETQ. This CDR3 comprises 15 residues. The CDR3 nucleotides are TGCGCCAGCAGCTTGGCCGGGACAGGGAAAGAAAAACTGTTTTTT. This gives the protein CASSLAGTGKEKLFF.

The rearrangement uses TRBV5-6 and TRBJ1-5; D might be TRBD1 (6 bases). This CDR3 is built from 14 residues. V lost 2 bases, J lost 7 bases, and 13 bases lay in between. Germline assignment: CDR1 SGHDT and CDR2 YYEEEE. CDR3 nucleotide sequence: TGTGCCAGCAGCTTTACAGGGTCGGGGCAGCCCCAGCATTTT. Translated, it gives CASSFTGSGQPQHF.

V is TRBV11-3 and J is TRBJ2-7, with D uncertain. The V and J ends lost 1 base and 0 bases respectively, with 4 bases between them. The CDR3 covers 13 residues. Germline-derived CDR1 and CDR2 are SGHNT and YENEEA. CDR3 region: CASSLASSYEQYF. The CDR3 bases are TGTGCCAGCAGCTTAGCTAGCTCCTACGAGCAGTACTTC. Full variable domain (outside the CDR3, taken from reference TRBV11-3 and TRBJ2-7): EAGVVQSPRYKIIEKKQPVAFWCNPISGHNTLYWYLQNLGQGPELLIRYENEEAVDDSQLPKDRFSAERLKGVDSTLKIQPAELGDSAVYLCASSLASSYEQYFGPGTRLTVT.

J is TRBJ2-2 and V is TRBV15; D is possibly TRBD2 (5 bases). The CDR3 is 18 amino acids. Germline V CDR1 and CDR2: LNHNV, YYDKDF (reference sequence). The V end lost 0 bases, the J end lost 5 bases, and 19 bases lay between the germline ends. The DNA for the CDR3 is TGTGCCACCAGCAGAGATGGGGATGCGTTAGCGAGTACCGGGGAGCTGTTTTTT. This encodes CATSRDGDALASTGELFF.

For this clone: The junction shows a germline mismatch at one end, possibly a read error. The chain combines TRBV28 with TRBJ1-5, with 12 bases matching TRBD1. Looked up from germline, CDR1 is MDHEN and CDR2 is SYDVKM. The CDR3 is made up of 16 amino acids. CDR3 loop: CASSRSGTGGKQPQHF. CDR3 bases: TGTGCCAGCAGCCGCTCCGGGACAGGGGGCAAGCAGCCCCAGCATTTT.

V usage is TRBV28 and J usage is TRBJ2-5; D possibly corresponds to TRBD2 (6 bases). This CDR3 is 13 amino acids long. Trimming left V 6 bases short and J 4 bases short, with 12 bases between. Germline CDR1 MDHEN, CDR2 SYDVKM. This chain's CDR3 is CASSGSGSETQYF. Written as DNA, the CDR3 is TGTGCCAGCAGCGGGAGCGGTTCAGAGACCCAGTACTTC.

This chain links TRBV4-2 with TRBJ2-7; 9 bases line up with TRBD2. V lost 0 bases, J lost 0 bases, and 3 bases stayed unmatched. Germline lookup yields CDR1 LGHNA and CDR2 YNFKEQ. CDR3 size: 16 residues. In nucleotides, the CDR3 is TGTGCCAGCAGCCAAGAAGAGCGGGGGGTCTCCTACGAGCAGTACTTC. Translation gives CASSQEERGVSYEQYF.

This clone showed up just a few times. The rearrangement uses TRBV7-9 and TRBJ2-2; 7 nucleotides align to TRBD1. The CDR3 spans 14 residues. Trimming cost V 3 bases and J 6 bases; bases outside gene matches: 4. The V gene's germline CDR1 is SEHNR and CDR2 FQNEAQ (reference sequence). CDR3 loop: CASSFGTAAGELFF. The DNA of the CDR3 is TGTGCCAGCAGCTTCGGGACAGCCGCCGGGGAGCTGTTTTTT.